The 21 T cell receptor beta chains below all came from one sample that was sequenced in a study of cytomegalovirus exposure and HLA in healthy donors. Researchers ran the PCR with 60 Vbeta and 13 Jbeta primers. Some clones are missing from TCRdb's copy, which holds only in-frame ones; the method was immunoSEQ multiplex PCR. The sample has tens of thousands of clones, roughly 58% seen once. What was sequenced was PBMCs. All receptors come from a woman in her twenties or thirties in good health and CMV-seropositive.

This chain links TRBV7-6 with TRBJ1-2; TRBD1 is a possible D gene (5 bases). The CDR3 loop spans 15 amino acids. CDR1 and CDR2 from the germline V gene are SGHVS and FNYEAQ. V gave up 5 bases and J gave up 8 bases, with 21 bases separating them. CDR3 protein: CASSAQPGPGGGYTF. CDR3 in DNA: TGTGCCAGCAGCGCACAACCAGGGCCCGGGGGGGGCTACACCTTC.

This chain joins TRBV19 and TRBJ1-5, with TRBD1 identical over 7 bases. Germline trimming cut 9 bases from V and 3 bases from J; bases unmatched to any gene: 11. The CDR3 has 15 residues. Germline lookup yields CDR1 LNHDA and CDR2 SQIVND (reference sequence). This CDR3 reads CASRRTGQLNQPQHF. The CDR3 DNA sequence: TGTGCCAGCCGTAGAACGGGACAGCTCAATCAGCCCCAGCATTTT.

A word on this clone: This sample includes further DNA sequences coding for the same CDR3. The chain joins TRBV7-8 to TRBJ1-1, with no clear D. The V and J ends lost 1 base and 2 bases respectively, with 8 bases between them. Germline CDR1 SGHVS, CDR2 FQNEAQ. The CDR3 extends over 14 amino acids. This CDR3 reads CASSLGTANTEAFF. In DNA, the CDR3 is TGTGCCAGCAGCTTAGGAACAGCAAACACTGAAGCTTTCTTT.

J is TRBJ1-1 and V is TRBV5-5; 7 bases are shared with TRBD1. The junction had 6 bases not matched to a gene; V was cut back by 0 bases and J by 7 bases. The CDR3 runs 14 residues. Germline loops: CDR1 SGHKS, CDR2 YYEKEE (reference sequence). The CDR3 here is CASSLGERTGEAFF. DNA for the CDR3: TGTGCCAGCAGCTTGGGGGAGCGGACAGGTGAAGCTTTCTTT.

This clone was counted a single time. The chain links TRBV5-8 to TRBJ2-6, with D maybe TRBD1 (6 bases). V lost 4 bases to trimming and J lost 0 bases, with 14 bases between them. CDR3 size: 17 residues. CDR1 is SGHTS, CDR2 YDEGEE, per germline. The CDR3, as DNA: TGTGCCAGCAGCCCTTGGACAGTGAACTCTGGGGCCAACGTCCTGACTTTC. Translated, it gives CASSPWTVNSGANVLTF.

In its sample, this clone was seen a few times. The chain recombines TRBV5-6 with TRBJ2-4; possibly TRBD2 for D (6 bases). Trimming removed 1 base from V and 0 bases from J, with 11 bases in between. This CDR3 has 16 residues. CDR1 and CDR2 (germline): SGHDT, YYEEEE. CDR3 in amino acids: CASSLWGLLAKNIQYF. The DNA for the CDR3 is TGTGCCAGCAGCTTGTGGGGACTGCTAGCCAAAAACATTCAGTACTTC.

The chain employs TRBV2 and TRBJ1-2; 7 bases map to TRBD1. The CDR3 covers 13 residues. CDR1 is SNHLY and CDR2 is FYNNEI in the germline V gene. Trimming cost V 6 bases and J 5 bases; bases outside gene matches: 6. The CDR3 loop is CASSWDSAYGYTF. The CDR3 DNA follows: TGTGCCAGCAGCTGGGACAGCGCTTATGGCTACACCTTC.

The gene calls are TRBV7-8 and TRBJ1-6, with 7 bases lining up with TRBD1. The CDR3 has 16 amino acids. Germline CDR1 reads SGHVS; CDR2 reads FQNEAQ. V dropped 5 bases and J dropped 5; count of bases not matched to a gene: 9. As DNA, the CDR3 is TGTGCCAGCAGCCGTTCTGGGACAGCAAATAATTCACCCCTCCACTTT. Translation: CASSRSGTANNSPLHF.

The genes are TRBV7-9 and TRBJ1-6; D unresolved. With 0 bases removed from V and 0 bases from J, the gap between germline ends came to 9 bases. The germline CDR1 and CDR2 sequences are SEHNR and FQNEAQ (reference sequence). The CDR3 spans 17 residues. CDR3 bases: TGTGCCAGCAGCTTAGCGCAGAGGAGCTCCTATAATTCACCCCTCCACTTT. Encoded protein: CASSLAQRSSYNSPLHF.

This clone was recorded a few times. This chain uses TRBV10-3 with TRBJ2-1; TRBD2 agrees at 7 bases. This CDR3 is built from 14 residues. Per germline, CDR1 ENHRY and CDR2 SYGVKD. J lost 0 bases, V lost 9 bases, and 5 bases had no gene match. Here the CDR3 reads CAMRRGSSYNEQFF. The CDR3 DNA reads as TGTGCCATGAGGCGGGGGAGCTCCTACAATGAGCAGTTCTTC.

Here the CDR3 reads CASSEARGNGGYTF. CDR3 DNA: TGTGCCAGCAGTGAAGCAAGGGGTAACGGAGGCTACACCTTC. V is TRBV2 and J is TRBJ1-2; the D gene is possibly TRBD1 (5 bases). The CDR3 consists of 14 residues. The V gene lost 0 bases and the J gene lost 8 bases, with 13 bases spanning the gap. The germline V gene encodes CDR1 SNHLY and CDR2 FYNNEI.

The V call is TRBV2, the J call TRBJ2-7; 10 bases map to TRBD1. The CDR3 sequence is 13 residues long. V shed 8 bases, J shed 2 bases, and the junction held 3 bases outside the gene matches. The germline V gene encodes CDR1 SNHLY and CDR2 FYNNEI. DNA for the CDR3: TGTGCCAGCGGGGACAGGGGTACCTACGAGCAGTACTTC. Translating gives CASGDRGTYEQYF.

The rearrangement joins TRBV6-6 to TRBJ2-2, with D possibly being TRBD1 (8 bases). The CDR3 has 14 residues. Trimming took 7 bases from V and 3 from J, leaving 12 bases between them. CDR1 is MNHNY and CDR2 is SVGAGI in the germline V gene (reference sequence). In DNA form, the CDR3 reads TGTGCCAGCAAAACAGGGGGGGACACCGGGGAGCTGTTTTTT. It codes for CASKTGGDTGELFF.

The rearrangement joins TRBV7-9 to TRBJ1-1; TRBD1 matches at 8 bases. J was trimmed by 7 bases and V by 5 bases; bases with no gene match: 9. The length of the CDR3 is 14 residues. Per the germline V gene, CDR1 is SEHNR and CDR2 is FQNEAQ (reference sequence). CDR3 region: CASSPRDRPYEAFF. CDR3 nucleotide sequence: TGTGCCAGCAGCCCCCGGGACAGGCCCTATGAAGCTTTCTTT.

J is TRBJ2-7 and V is TRBV4-3; D gene uncertain. The CDR3 is made up of 10 amino acids. The germline gives CDR1 LGHNA, CDR2 YSLEER. Trimming stripped 4 bases from V and 12 bases from J, with 10 bases between. The CDR3 nucleotides read TGCGCCAGCAGCCGAGCCGCCGGGTACTTC. Encoded protein: CASSRAAGYF.

The chain employs TRBV7-3 and TRBJ2-2, with D hard to call. The CDR3 is made up of 15 amino acids. Trimming cost V 5 bases and J 1 base, with 11 bases left between them. In germline, CDR1 is SGHTA, CDR2 FQGTGA. This chain's CDR3 is CASSPQIGNTGELFF. CDR3 DNA sequence: TGTGCCAGCAGCCCGCAGATTGGGAACACCGGGGAGCTGTTTTTT.

The J gene is TRBJ2-1, the V gene TRBV6-5; 14 bases agree with TRBD2. V was pared by 0 bases and J by 11 bases, with 6 bases of the junction left unmatched. This CDR3 comprises 16 residues. Germline V gene sequence: CDR1 MNHEY, CDR2 SVGAGI. The CDR3 loop reads CASSYSRLAGGGKQFF. CDR3 in DNA: TGTGCCAGCAGTTACTCCCGACTAGCGGGGGGGGGTAAGCAGTTCTTC.

This chain connects TRBV27 to TRBJ2-7; 11 positions agree with TRBD1. This CDR3 is 16 amino acids long. The trim removed 3 bases at V and 0 bases at J, leaving 4 bases unmatched. Per germline, CDR1 MNHEY and CDR2 SMNVEV (reference sequence). This CDR3 is CASSLGDRGSSYEQYF. In DNA, the CDR3 is TGTGCCAGCAGTTTGGGGGACAGGGGGTCCTCCTACGAGCAGTACTTC.

This rearrangement joins TRBV28 to TRBJ2-2, with a possible D match to TRBD1 (6 bases). The CDR3 contains 15 residues. V gave up 7 bases and J gave up 5 bases, with 17 bases separating them. In germline, CDR1 is MDHEN, CDR2 SYDVKM. The CDR3 sequence is CASTGGQWGTGELFF. In nucleotides, the CDR3 is TGTGCCAGCACCGGAGGACAGTGGGGGACCGGGGAGCTGTTTTTT.

The chain carries TRBV4-2 and TRBJ2-5; TRBD2 matches at 9 bases. The CDR3 runs to 16 residues. CDR1 is LGHNA, CDR2 YNFKEQ, per germline. The J segment lost 2 bases and the V segment lost 1 base, leaving 5 bases of the junction unmatched. CDR3 residues: CASSQGGAGGQETQYF. The CDR3, as DNA: TGTGCCAGCAGCCAAGGGGGCGCGGGGGGGCAAGAGACCCAGTACTTC.

This sequence joins TRBV30 and TRBJ1-3; tentatively, D is TRBD1 (6 bases). The CDR3 length is 13 residues. Germline CDR1 and CDR2: GTSNPN and SVGIG (reference sequence). The ends were cut back, 1 base at V and 2 bases at J, with 6 bases in the middle. CDR3 coding DNA: TGTGCCTGGAGTGGGGACACTGGAAACACCATATATTTT. Translating gives CAWSGDTGNTIYF.